This T cell receptor beta chain derives from a study of blood T cell repertoires in COVID-19. Per the original data handling: Counts of nucleated cells, estimated from reference gene primer amplification, were obtained. Some clones are missing from TCRdb's copy, which holds only in-frame ones; the method was immunoSEQ multiplex PCR. The D gene and trimming were derived from the DNA, and the V and J assignments and clone size from that table. This table holds 350,000 or so clones, about 90% found once. The CDR3 loop spans 17 amino acids. V lost 3 bases to trimming and J lost 6 bases; unmatched junction nucleotides: 14. The germline gives CDR1 SQVTM, CDR2 ANQGSEA. Study members were between about 18 and 95 years old and lived in around 24 US regions.

The chain has TRBV29-1 and TRBJ2-2; TRBD2 aligns across 9 bases. The sequence was obtained from a woman under 40 who had recovered from COVID-19. Material for sequencing was PBMCs or T cells enriched from blood (not recorded which). In nucleotides, the CDR3 is TGCAGCGTTGAGGGAGAAAGTGCGGGGGGGCTCTCCGGGGAGCTGTTTTTT. Translating gives CSVEGESAGGLSGELFF.